This TCR beta chain was profiled in a study of T-cell reconstitution after alpha-beta-depleted transplantation in children. TCRbeta library preparation incorporated unique molecular identifiers. TCRdb reanalysed the PCR reads using MiXCR and keeps one entry per CDR3 protein. The data contain 120,000 to 150,000 distinct CDR3 sequences, 8.8% of them singletons. Findings and caveats of the study: At one year after transplant, newly produced T cells mostly accounted for T-cell counts and diversity. For some patients, TCRbeta diversity was high at day 60 because of recipient T cells and thymic progenitors that survived. Alpha-beta T cells about two months after transplant reportedly derived from several hundred expanded graft clones.

As to this clonotype: The antigen remains unidentified.

The clonotype was recovered from a female patient between 2 and 15 years old who had a stem cell transplant for congenital amegakaryocytic thrombocytopenia, so the T cells may come from the graft donor. Sequenced here: PBMCs, mostly from graft donor cells, sampled 180 days after TCRalphabeta/CD19-depleted stem cell transplant.

The CDR3 bases are TGTGCCAGCAGCGGACATATCGTCTATGCAGCGGAAAACAATGAGCAGTTCTTC. Amino acids: CASSGHIVYAAENNEQFF. The chain carries TRBV7-7 and TRBJ2-1; possibly TRBD1 or TRBD2 for D (5 bases each). This CDR3 has 18 residues. Per the germline V gene, CDR1 is SSHAT and CDR2 is FNYEAQ (reference sequence). V dropped 5 bases and J dropped 5 bases, with 25 bases sitting between them.